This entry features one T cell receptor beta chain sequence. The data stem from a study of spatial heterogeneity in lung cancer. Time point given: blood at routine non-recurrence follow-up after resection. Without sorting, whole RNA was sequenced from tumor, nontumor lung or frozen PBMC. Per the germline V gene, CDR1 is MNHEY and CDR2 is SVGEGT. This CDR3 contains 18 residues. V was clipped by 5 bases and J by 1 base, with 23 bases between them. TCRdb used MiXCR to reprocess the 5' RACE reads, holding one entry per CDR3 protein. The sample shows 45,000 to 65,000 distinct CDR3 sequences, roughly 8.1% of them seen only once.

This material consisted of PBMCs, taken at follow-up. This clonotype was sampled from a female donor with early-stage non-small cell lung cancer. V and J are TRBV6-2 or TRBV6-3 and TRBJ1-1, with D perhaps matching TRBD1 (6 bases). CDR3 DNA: TGTGCCAGCAGTCCACACCGGACAGTTGGACTTGGGAACACTGAAGCTTTCTTT. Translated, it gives CASSPHRTVGLGNTEAFF.